The T cell receptor beta chain described here comes from a study of brain T cells in children with intractable seizures. Time point indicated: blood from clinic visit 5 months post-surgery; TSC patient then seizure free. Libraries were prepared by immunoSEQ multiplex PCR; TCRdb keeps only in-frame clonotypes and omits some of them. The sample includes 300,000 to 400,000 clones, nearly 95% of them seen just once. The specimen was peripheral blood, collected less than 6 months after surgery. The clonotype originates from a boy in the first two years of life with tuberous sclerosis and intractable seizures.

The CDR3 reads CASSISGGWDEQFF. Written as DNA, the CDR3 is TGCGCCAGCAGCATCAGCGGGGGATGGGATGAGCAGTTCTTC. The V call is TRBV5-1, the J call TRBJ2-1; 8 nucleotides align to TRBD2. Germline CDR1 reads SGHRS; CDR2 reads YFSETQ. Unmatched junction bases numbered 8, after V lost 4 bases and J lost 8 bases. CDR3 length equals 14 residues. Based on the CDR3 plus reference TRBV5-1 and TRBJ2-1, the full variable domain is KAGVTQTPRYLIKTRGQQVTLSCSPISGHRSVSWYQQTPGQGLQFLFEYFSETQRNKGNFPGRFSGRQFSNSRSEMNVSTLELGDSALYLCASSISGGWDEQFFGPGTRLTVL.